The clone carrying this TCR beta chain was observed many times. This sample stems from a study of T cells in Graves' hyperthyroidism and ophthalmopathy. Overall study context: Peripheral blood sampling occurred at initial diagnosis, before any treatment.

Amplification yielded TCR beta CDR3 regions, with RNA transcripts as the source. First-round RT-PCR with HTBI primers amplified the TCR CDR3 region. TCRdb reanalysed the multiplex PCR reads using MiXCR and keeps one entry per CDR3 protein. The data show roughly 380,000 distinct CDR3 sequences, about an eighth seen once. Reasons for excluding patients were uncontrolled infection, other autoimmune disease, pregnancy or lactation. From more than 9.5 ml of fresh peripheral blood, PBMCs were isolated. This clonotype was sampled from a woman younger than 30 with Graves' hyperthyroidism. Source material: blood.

CDR3: CASSRGRLAGADEQFF. CDR3 DNA sequence: TGTGCCAGCAGCCGGGGAAGACTAGCGGGAGCGGATGAGCAGTTCTTC. V usage is TRBV3-1 and J usage is TRBJ2-1, with TRBD2 matching 12 bases. The length of the CDR3 is 16 residues. Germline CDR1 is LGHDT and CDR2 is YNNKEL (reference sequence). The trim removed 4 bases at V and 8 bases at J, leaving 9 bases unmatched.